This T cell receptor beta chain was identified during a study of T-cell reconstitution after alpha-beta-depleted transplantation in children. This CDR3 region has 15 residues. Trimming took 2 bases from V and 3 from J, leaving 14 bases between them. Germline assignment: CDR1 SGHRS and CDR2 YFSETQ. Unique molecular identifiers were used in preparing the TCRbeta library. One entry per CDR3 protein, called by TCRdb with MiXCR from the PCR reads. This table has over 150,000 distinct CDR3 sequences, roughly 6.3% appearing once. Study conclusions and caveats: Two months or so post-transplant, alpha-beta T cells reportedly derived from several hundred expanded graft clones. Where some patients showed high TCRbeta diversity at day 60, it came from recipient T cells and thymic progenitors that had survived.

In regard to this clonotype: The antigen remains undetermined.

The origin of this receptor is a girl under three years old with combined immunodeficiency, due to receive a stem cell transplant. The sample was PBMCs, taken before TCRalphabeta/CD19-depleted stem cell transplant. The J gene is TRBJ2-5, the V gene TRBV5-1; D possibly corresponds to TRBD1 (6 bases). The CDR3 DNA follows: TGCGCCAGCAGCTTTACCGACAGGACGAAAGAGACCCAGTACTTC. Translated, it gives CASSFTDRTKETQYF. Complete variable domain (other parts from reference TRBV5-1 and TRBJ2-5): KAGVTQTPRYLIKTRGQQVTLSCSPISGHRSVSWYQQTPGQGLQFLFEYFSETQRNKGNFPGRFSGRQFSNSRSEMNVSTLELGDSALYLCASSFTDRTKETQYFGPGTRLLVL.